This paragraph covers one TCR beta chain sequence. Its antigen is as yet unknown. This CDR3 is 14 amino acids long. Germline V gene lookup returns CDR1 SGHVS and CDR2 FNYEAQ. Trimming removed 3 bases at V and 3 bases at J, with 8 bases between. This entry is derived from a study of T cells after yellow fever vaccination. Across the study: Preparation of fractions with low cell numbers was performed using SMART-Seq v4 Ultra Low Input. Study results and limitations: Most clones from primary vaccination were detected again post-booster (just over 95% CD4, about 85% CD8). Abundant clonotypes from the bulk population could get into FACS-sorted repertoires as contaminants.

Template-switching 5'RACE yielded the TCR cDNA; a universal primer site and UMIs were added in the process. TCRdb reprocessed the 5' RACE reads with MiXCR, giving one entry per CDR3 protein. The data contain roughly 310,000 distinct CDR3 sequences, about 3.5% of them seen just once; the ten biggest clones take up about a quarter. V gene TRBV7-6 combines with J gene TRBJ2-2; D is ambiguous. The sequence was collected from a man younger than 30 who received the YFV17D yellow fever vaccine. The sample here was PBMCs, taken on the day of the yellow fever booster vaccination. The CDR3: CASSFHQDTGELFF. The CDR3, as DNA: TGTGCCAGCAGCTTTCATCAGGACACCGGGGAGCTGTTTTTT.